This T cell receptor (beta chain) was recovered during a study of cytomegalovirus exposure and HLA in healthy donors. Turning to the study itself: A prior study identified roughly 110 million unique TCR beta sequences from around 180 million T cells. Study-wide results and caveats: Only CMV serostatus was available as immune exposure information. The classifier reportedly diagnosed cytomegalovirus status with high specificity and sensitivity.

This CDR3 comprises 14 residues. The J segment lost 5 bases and the V segment lost 2 bases, leaving 4 bases of the junction unmatched. The germline V gene has CDR1 GTSNPN and CDR2 SVGIG (reference sequence). PCR primers comprised 60 Vbeta and 13 Jbeta primers. Clones were sequenced by immunoSEQ multiplex PCR, and TCRdb holds only the in-frame ones, with some missing. This table holds 150,000 to 200,000 clones, 78% found once. On this clone: Its specificity is not known.

This clonotype originated in a woman in her forties in good health and CMV-seropositive. Sequenced: PBMCs. The chain employs TRBV30 and TRBJ1-2, with 11 bases fitting TRBD1. This CDR3 is CAWSLGQGAYGYTF. CDR3 bases: TGTGCCTGGAGTCTCGGACAGGGGGCATATGGCTACACCTTC.